This TCR beta chain was recorded in a study of T cells after yellow fever vaccination. Across the whole study: When fractions had low cell numbers, they were prepared with SMART-Seq v4 Ultra Low Input. General study points: FACS-sorted repertoires could contain abundant clonotypes contaminating from the bulk population. Reappearing after the booster were most of the clones from primary vaccination (roughly 96% CD4, approximately 88% CD8).

Germline CDR1 reads SNHLY; CDR2 reads FYNNEI. Trimming took 4 bases from V and 5 from J, leaving 9 bases between them. The length of the CDR3 is 13 residues. Ten or more counts support this clonotype. Its antigen is not known. MiXCR, applied by TCRdb to the 5' RACE reads, yields one record per CDR3 protein. Of 310,000 or so distinct CDR3 sequences listed, 3% to 4.5% are singletons. Sequencing was performed on PBMCs, taken on the day of the yellow fever booster vaccination. The rearrangement uses TRBV2 and TRBJ2-1; no definite D call. The TCR originated in a man younger than 35 who received the YFV17D yellow fever vaccine. The CDR3 DNA reads TGTGCCAGCAGTGTCTTGCGGAACAATGAGCAGTTCTTC. This sequence encodes CASSVLRNNEQFF.